These T cell receptor beta chains were read from a single sample in a study of tumor-infiltrating lymphocytes in localized non-small cell lung cancer. TCRdb keeps only in-frame clones here, not all; method: immunoSEQ multiplex PCR. The sample holds approximately 13,000 clones; 79% are singletons and the top ten take roughly an eighth. What was sequenced was lung tumor tissue. Receptor source: a human donor with non-small cell lung cancer. Both conserved end residues are trimmed from each CDR3.

v_gene	j_gene	CDR3aa
TRBV18	TRBJ2-5	ASSPALGQGGTQY
TRBV19	TRBJ1-1	ASTPPMNTEAF
TRBV10-3	TRBJ1-6	AIQGVRDRDSPLH
TRBV7-2	TRBJ2-2	ASSLPRQGRVGELF
TRBV28	TRBJ1-2	ASSLGSFGRSSYGYT
TRBV5-1	TRBJ1-5	ASSPGQGALQPQH
TRBV28	TRBJ1-1	ASVAVGRHNMNTEAF
TRBV28	TRBJ2-3	ASSRDTSTDTQY
TRBV6-5	TRBJ1-1	ASSPTGTRGEAF
TRBV28	TRBJ2-7	ASRGPDSPSYEQY
TRBV6-1	TRBJ1-4	ASSVEGNNEKLF
TRBV6-5	TRBJ2-7	ASSMTSGGPYEQY
TRBV27	TRBJ2-3	ASSTRTFSTDTQY
TRBV27	TRBJ2-5	ASSSPFKGEWTQY
TRBV9	TRBJ2-7	ASSVDEGYEQY
TRBV18	TRBJ2-1	ASSPRQYNEQF
TRBV5-6	TRBJ2-3	ASSLEGWVTDTQY
TRBV5-8	TRBJ2-1	ASSLAGTSSYNEQF
TRBV4-1	TRBJ2-5	ASSQRGPVGETQY
TRBV27	TRBJ2-5	ASPPPGRGDQETQY
TRBV4-3	TRBJ1-1	ASSQSSPGGGNTEAF
TRBV9	TRBJ2-3	ASSVGTTLTDTQY
TRBV29-1	TRBJ2-3	SARPSGDTQY
TRBV27	TRBJ2-7	ASSLKVNEQY
TRBV5-1	TRBJ2-3	ASSVSGQGAGDTQY
TRBV5-1	TRBJ2-2	ASSFQAGGLTGELF
TRBV6-5	TRBJ2-3	ASSSRRGTTDTQY
TRBV7-5	TRBJ1-1	ASSLGRGATEAF
TRBV19	TRBJ2-7	ASIEDRGPWCHEQY
TRBV5-6	TRBJ1-2	ASSDRQIGVGT
TRBV27	TRBJ1-2	ASSNWDRYT
TRBV5-1	TRBJ2-7	ASSLDHSGEQY
TRBV5-6	TRBJ1-3	ASSPIAGSGNTIY
TRBV29-1	TRBJ2-1	SVEVGRSSYNEQF
TRBV6-5	TRBJ1-1	ASSYSWGSVSTEAF
TRBV19	TRBJ1-1	ASSITGEYEAF
TRBV4-2	TRBJ1-1	ASSVLWGMNTEAF
TRBV7-2	TRBJ1-5	ASSPRGNQPQH
TRBV15	TRBJ1-2	ATSRDTYGYT
TRBV4-2	TRBJ2-1	ASSQVARTSLPSQF
TRBV6-5	TRBJ1-2	ASSDVSQDGYT
TRBV5-5	TRBJ2-5	ASSLGKETQY
TRBV7-9	TRBJ2-7	ASSTGLGLYEQY
TRBV2	TRBJ1-1	ASSAAGSTEAF
TRBV7-6	TRBJ2-5	ASSFSGGQETQY
TRBV11-2	TRBJ2-5	ASGKRVLGETQY
TRBV2	TRBJ1-1	ASRGGQGSSEAF
TRBV7-2	TRBJ2-1	ASSPRLTSGGAGEQF